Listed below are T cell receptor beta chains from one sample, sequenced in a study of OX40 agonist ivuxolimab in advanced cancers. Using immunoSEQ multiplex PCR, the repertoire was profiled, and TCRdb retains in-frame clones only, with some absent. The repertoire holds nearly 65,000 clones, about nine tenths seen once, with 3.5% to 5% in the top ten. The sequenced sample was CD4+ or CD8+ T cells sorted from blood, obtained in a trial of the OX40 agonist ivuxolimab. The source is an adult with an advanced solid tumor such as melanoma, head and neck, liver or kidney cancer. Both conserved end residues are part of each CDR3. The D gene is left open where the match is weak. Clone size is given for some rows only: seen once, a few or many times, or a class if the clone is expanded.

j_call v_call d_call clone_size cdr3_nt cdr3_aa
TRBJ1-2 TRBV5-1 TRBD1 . TGCGCCAGCAGCCCTATACCCACTGACAGGGAAGCTAACTATGGCTACACCTTC CASSPIPTDREANYGYTF
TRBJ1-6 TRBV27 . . TGTGCCAGCAGTCCTCTGGGGCCTTCTTATAATTCACCCCTCCACTTT CASSPLGPSYNSPLHF
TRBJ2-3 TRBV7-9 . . TGTGCCAGCAGCTTATCAGGGGTCACAGATACGCAGTATTTT CASSLSGVTDTQYF
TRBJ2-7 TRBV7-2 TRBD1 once TGTGCCAGCAGCTCAGCCACAGACAGGGTGGGCTACGAGCAGTACTTC CASSSATDRVGYEQYF
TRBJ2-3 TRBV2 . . TGTGCCACACAGGGTGAGACAGATACGCAGTATTTT CATQGETDTQYF
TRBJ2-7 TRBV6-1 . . TGTGCCAGCAGTGAAAGCCCCGGACTGAGCGAGCAGTACTTC CASSESPGLSEQYF
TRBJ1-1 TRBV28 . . TGTGCCAGCAGTGTCGGCAGGACGTACTATAAGTCTGAAGCTTTCTTT CASSVGRTYYKSEAFF
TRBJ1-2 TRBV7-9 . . TGTGCCAGCAGTTCCACCCCCGGCAGGGAGGGGAACCTCTATGGCTACACCTTC CASSSTPGREGNLYGYTF
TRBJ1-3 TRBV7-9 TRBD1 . TGTGCCAGCAGTCTCACCGGGACAGGGGCCCACGTTGGCGGAAACACCATATATTTT CASSLTGTGAHVGGNTIYF
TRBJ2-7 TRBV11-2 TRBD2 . TGTGCCAGCAGCCACCCCGGTGGGGGGGCCTACGAGCAGTACTTC CASSHPGGGAYEQYF
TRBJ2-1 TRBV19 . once TGTGCCAGTAGTATGTCTGGGGGCAGCTCCTACAATGAGCAGTTCTTC CASSMSGGSSYNEQFF
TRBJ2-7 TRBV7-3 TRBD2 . TGTGCCAGCAGCTTAAAAGCACTAGCGGGAGGGGGCGAGCAGTACTTC CASSLKALAGGGEQYF
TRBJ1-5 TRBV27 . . TGTGCCAGCAGTTTATCAAAGGAGACAACTCAGCCCCAGCATTTT CASSLSKETTQPQHF
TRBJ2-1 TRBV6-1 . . TGTGCCAGCAGTGAACCAGGGAATGAGCAGTTCTTC CASSEPGNEQFF
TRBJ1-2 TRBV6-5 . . TGTGCCAACCGACGGACAGATGGCTACACCTTC CANRRTDGYTF
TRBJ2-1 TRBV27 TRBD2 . TGTGCCAGCAGCAGCGGGAGCTCCTACAATGAGCAGTTCTTC CASSSGSSYNEQFF
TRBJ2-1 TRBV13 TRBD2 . TGTGCCAGCAGCTTAGGTCTAGCGGGAGTAGGGTATGAGCAGTTCTTC CASSLGLAGVGYEQFF
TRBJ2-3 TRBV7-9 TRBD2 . TGTGCCAGCAGCCCGACACTAGCGGAAATAAACACAGATACGCAGTATTTT CASSPTLAEINTDTQYF
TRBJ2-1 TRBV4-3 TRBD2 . TGCGCCAGCAGCCAAGATTCGCTAGCGGGAATACCCTCCTACAATGAGCAGTTCTTC CASSQDSLAGIPSYNEQFF
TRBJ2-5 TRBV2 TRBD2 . TGTGCCAGCAGTGGGGGACTAGCGGGGATTTCATCAGAGACCCAGTACTTC CASSGGLAGISSETQYF
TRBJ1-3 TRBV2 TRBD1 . TGTGCCAGCAGTGCGGGACAGGGGGCCTGGGGAAACACCATATATTTT CASSAGQGAWGNTIYF
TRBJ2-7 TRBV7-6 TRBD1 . TGTGCCAGCAGAGGACCGGGACAGGGGATCCACGAGCAGTACTTC CASRGPGQGIHEQYF
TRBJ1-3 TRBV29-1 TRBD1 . TGCAGCGTTGAAGGGGACAGACTCTCTGGAAACACCATATATTTT CSVEGDRLSGNTIYF
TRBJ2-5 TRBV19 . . TGTGCCAGTAGTAATCAAGAGACCCAGTACTTC CASSNQETQYF
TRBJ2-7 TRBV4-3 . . TGCGCCAGCAGCCAAGGGGGGGCACCAACCTACGAGCAGTACTTC CASSQGGAPTYEQYF
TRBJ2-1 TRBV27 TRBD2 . TGTGCCAGCAGTTTTTTGGCTAGCGGGAACAATGAGCAGTTCTTC CASSFLASGNNEQFF
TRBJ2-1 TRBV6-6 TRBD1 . TGTGCCAGCAGTTACCGGCCCGGACAGGGTAATGAGCAGTTCTTC CASSYRPGQGNEQFF
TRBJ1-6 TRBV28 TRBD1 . TGTGCCACCCTAACAGGGGGTTCCTATAATTCACCCCTCCACTTT CATLTGGSYNSPLHF
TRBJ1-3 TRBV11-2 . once TGTGCCAGCAGCTTAGTAGTTGGGGGCCTGGCTGGAAACACCATATATTTT CASSLVVGGLAGNTIYF
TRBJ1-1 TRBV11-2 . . TGTGCCAGCAGCATGAGGGGTTTACCCACTGAAGCTTTCTTT CASSMRGLPTEAFF
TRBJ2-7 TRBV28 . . TGTGCCAGCAGCGACCGGGACACAGCCTACGAGCAGTACTTC CASSDRDTAYEQYF
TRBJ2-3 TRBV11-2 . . TGTGCCAGCAGCTTAGATCAAGGGCTACCAGATACGCAGTATTTT CASSLDQGLPDTQYF
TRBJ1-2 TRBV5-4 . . TGTGCCAGCAGCTTGGGACTTGGTGGCTACACCTTC CASSLGLGGYTF
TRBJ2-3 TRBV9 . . TGTGCCAGCAGTATTCCTTCAGATACGCAGTATTTT CASSIPSDTQYF
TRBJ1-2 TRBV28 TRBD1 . TGTGCCAGCAGTTCCGGGACAGGGAACTATGGCTACACCTTC CASSSGTGNYGYTF
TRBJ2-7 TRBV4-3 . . TGCGCCAGCAGCCAAGAATTAGGGAGCAGATTCTACGAGCAGTACTTC CASSQELGSRFYEQYF
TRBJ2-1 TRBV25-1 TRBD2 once TGTGCCAGCAGTGGTACCGGGACTAGCGTCACCCGGCATGAGCAGTTCTTC CASSGTGTSVTRHEQFF
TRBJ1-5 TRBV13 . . TGTGCCAGCAGCTTAGAGGGCCAGCCCCAGCATTTT CASSLEGQPQHF
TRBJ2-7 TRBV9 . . TGTGCCAGCAGCGTCGGTCCGGACCACCTCTACGAGCAGTACTTC CASSVGPDHLYEQYF
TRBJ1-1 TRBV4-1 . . TGCGCCAGCAGCCAAGAGGCAGGGACAATGATGAACACTGAAGCTTTCTTT CASSQEAGTMMNTEAFF
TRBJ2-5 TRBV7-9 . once TGTGCCAGCAGCCACCCCAAAGAGACCCAGTACTTC CASSHPKETQYF
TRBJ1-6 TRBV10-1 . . TGCGCCAGCAGCGCCCCGGGGCCGAATAATTCACCCCTCCACTTT CASSAPGPNNSPLHF
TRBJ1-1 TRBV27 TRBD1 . TGTGCCAGCAGTTTATCCCTCGGACAGGGGTTGAACACTGAAGCTTTCTTT CASSLSLGQGLNTEAFF
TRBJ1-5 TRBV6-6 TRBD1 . TGTGCCAGCAGCCAAGGACAGGGACCGGATCAGCCCCAGCATTTT CASSQGQGPDQPQHF